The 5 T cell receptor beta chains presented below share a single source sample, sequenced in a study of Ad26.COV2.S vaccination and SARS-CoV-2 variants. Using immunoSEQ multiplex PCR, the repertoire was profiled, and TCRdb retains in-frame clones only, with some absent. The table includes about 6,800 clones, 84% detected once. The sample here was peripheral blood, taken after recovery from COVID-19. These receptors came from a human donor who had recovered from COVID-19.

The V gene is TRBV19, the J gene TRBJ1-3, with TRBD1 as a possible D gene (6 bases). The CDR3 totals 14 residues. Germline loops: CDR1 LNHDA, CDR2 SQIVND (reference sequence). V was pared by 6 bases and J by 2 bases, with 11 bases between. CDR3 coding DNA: TGTGCCAGTAGCGCAACAGGGACTGGAAACACCATATATTTT. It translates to CASSATGTGNTIYF.

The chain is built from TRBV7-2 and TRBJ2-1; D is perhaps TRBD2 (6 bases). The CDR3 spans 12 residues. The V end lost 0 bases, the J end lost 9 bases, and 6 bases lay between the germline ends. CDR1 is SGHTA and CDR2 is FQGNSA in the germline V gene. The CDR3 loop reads CASSLAGGEQFF. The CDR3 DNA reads TGTGCCAGCAGCTTAGCGGGGGGTGAGCAGTTCTTC.

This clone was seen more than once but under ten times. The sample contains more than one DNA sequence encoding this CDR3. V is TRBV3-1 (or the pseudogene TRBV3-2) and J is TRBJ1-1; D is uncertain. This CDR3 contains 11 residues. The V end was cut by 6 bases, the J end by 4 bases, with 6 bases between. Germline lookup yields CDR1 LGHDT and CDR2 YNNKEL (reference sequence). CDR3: CASRGGTEAFF. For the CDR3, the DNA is TGTGCCAGCAGGGGAGGCACTGAAGCTTTCTTT.

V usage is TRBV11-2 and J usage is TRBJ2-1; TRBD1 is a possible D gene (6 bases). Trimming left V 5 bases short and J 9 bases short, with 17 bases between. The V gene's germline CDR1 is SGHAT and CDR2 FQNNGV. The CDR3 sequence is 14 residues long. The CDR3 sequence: CASSQGNSFSEQFF. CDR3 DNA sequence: TGTGCCAGCAGCCAGGGGAATTCGTTTAGTGAGCAGTTCTTC.

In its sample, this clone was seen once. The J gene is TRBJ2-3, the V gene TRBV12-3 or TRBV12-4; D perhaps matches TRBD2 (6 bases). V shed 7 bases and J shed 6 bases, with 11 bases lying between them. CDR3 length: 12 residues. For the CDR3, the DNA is TGTGCCAGCACCCCAGGGAGGGATACGCAGTATTTT. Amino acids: CASTPGRDTQYF.